This entry describes one TCR beta chain. These data come from a study of blood T cell repertoires in COVID-19. Study overall: Two negative PCRs, clearance, or symptom resolution characterized the recovered Cohort 3 donors. The origin of the acute and convalescent COVID-19 samples was the United States, Italy and Spain.

Germline CDR1 and CDR2: SGHVS and FQNEAQ. J lost 6 bases, V lost 3 bases, and 2 bases had no gene match. The CDR3 loop spans 14 amino acids. Participants spanned ages about 18 to 100 years and resided in about two dozen US areas. Some clones are missing from TCRdb's copy, which holds only in-frame ones; the method was immunoSEQ multiplex PCR. This table holds about 360,000 clones, 70% to 90% found once. The chain employs TRBV7-8 and TRBJ2-1; 10 nucleotides line up with TRBD1. Sequencing input: PBMCs or T cells enriched from blood (not recorded which). The receptor comes from a man in his forties in a cohort exposed to, infected with or recovered from COVID-19 (not recorded which). The CDR3 region has the DNA TGTGCCAGCAGCTTCGGGACAGGGGTCAATGAGCAGTTCTTC. Encoded protein: CASSFGTGVNEQFF.